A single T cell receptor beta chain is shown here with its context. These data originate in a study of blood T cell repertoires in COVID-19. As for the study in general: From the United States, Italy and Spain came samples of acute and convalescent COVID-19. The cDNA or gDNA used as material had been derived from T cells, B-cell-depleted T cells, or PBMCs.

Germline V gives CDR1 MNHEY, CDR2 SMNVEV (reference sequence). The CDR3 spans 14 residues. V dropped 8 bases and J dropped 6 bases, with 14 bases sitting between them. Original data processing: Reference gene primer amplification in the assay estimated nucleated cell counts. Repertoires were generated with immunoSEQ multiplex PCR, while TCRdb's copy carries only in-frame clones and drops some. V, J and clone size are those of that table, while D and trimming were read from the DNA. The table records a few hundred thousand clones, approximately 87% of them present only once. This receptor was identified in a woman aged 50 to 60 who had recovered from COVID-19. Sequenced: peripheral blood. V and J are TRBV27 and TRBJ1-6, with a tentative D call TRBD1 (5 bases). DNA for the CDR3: TGTGCCAGCGGGCAAAGACAGATTAATTCACCCCTCCACTTT. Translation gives CASGQRQINSPLHF.